This record looks at one T cell receptor (beta chain) sequence and its context. Clones were read by immunoSEQ multiplex PCR, and TCRdb kept only the in-frame ones, dropping some. This sample carries roughly 200,000 clones, 86% of them seen once, and the ten largest clones take around 8.6%. The sample comes from a study of blood T cell repertoires in COVID-19. For the study at large: Researchers got acute and convalescent COVID-19 samples from the United States, Italy and Spain. Sources were T cells, B-cell-depleted T cells, or PBMCs; the material itself was cDNA or gDNA.

The CDR3 is made up of 12 amino acids. Participants spanned ages about 18 to 90 years and resided in 20 to 30 US areas. Cohort 3 recovered donors had two negative PCRs, clearance, or symptom resolution. The gene calls are TRBV12-3 or TRBV12-4 and TRBJ2-1; no clear D gene. The clonotype originates from a woman aged 25 to 39 who had recovered from COVID-19. The sequenced sample was PBMCs or T cells enriched from blood (not recorded which). CDR3 loop: CVSAPTYNEQFF. The CDR3 bases are TGTGTCTCAGCGCCCACCTACAATGAGCAGTTCTTC.